These 27 T cell receptor beta chains originate from one sample sequenced in a study of blood T cell repertoires in COVID-19. The assay was immunoSEQ multiplex PCR, and TCRdb's table has in-frame clones only and misses some. The data contain approximately 280,000 clones, approximately 90% of them singletons. Sequencing used peripheral blood. The receptors derive from a woman in her twenties or thirties with COVID-19, enrolled during active disease.

The chain carries TRBV7-2 and TRBJ2-1; TRBD2 aligns across 8 bases. V lost 3 bases and J lost 10; bases outside the gene matches: 11. Germline loops: CDR1 SGHTA, CDR2 FQGNSA. The CDR3 spans 15 residues. CDR3 in amino acids: CASSLLAGGQVEQFF. The DNA for the CDR3 is TGTGCCAGCAGCTTGCTAGCGGGTGGGCAGGTCGAGCAGTTCTTC.

The chain couples TRBV5-6 to TRBJ1-2, with D possibly matching TRBD1 (6 bases). V was clipped by 1 base and J by 5 bases, with 15 bases between them. Germline V gene data show CDR1 as SGHDT and CDR2 as YYEEEE. The CDR3 consists of 15 residues. The CDR3 reads CASSLQQGLGYGYTF. CDR3 DNA sequence: TGTGCCAGCAGCTTGCAACAGGGCTTAGGTTATGGCTACACCTTC.

DNA for the CDR3: TGTGCCAGCAGTCGAGCGGGAAGGGCATTGACCGGGGAGCTGTTTTTT. Translating it yields CASSRAGRALTGELFF. This chain joins TRBV27 and TRBJ2-2; 7 bases match TRBD2. Unmatched junction bases numbered 11, after V lost 5 bases and J lost 5 bases. Germline-derived CDR1 and CDR2 are MNHEY and SMNVEV (reference sequence). This CDR3 region has 16 residues.

This clone was counted between two and nine times. V is TRBV11-3 and J is TRBJ1-3; TRBD1 matches 7 bases. Germline V lookup: CDR1 SGHNT, CDR2 YENEEA. The CDR3 spans 14 residues. V was clipped by 5 bases and J by 1 base; unmatched bases: 2. CDR3 loop: CASSHRGSGNTIYF. DNA for the CDR3: TGTGCCAGCAGCCACAGGGGTTCTGGAAACACCATATATTTT.

The chain is built from TRBV5-1 and TRBJ1-1, with D possibly being TRBD1 (5 bases). CDR1 is SGHRS and CDR2 is YFSETQ in the germline V gene. This CDR3 is 13 amino acids long. V lost 3 bases and J lost 1, with 7 bases in between. The CDR3: CASSYGQNTEAFF. DNA of the CDR3: TGCGCCAGCAGCTACGGACAGAACACTGAAGCTTTCTTT.

V and J are TRBV30 and TRBJ2-7; 8 bases line up with TRBD1. V was clipped by 2 bases and J by 2 bases; unmatched bases: 5. Germline V gene lookup returns CDR1 GTSNPN and CDR2 SVGIG (reference sequence). The CDR3 has 14 residues. The DNA of the CDR3 is TGTGCCTGGAGTACGGGACAGGTGACCTACGAGCAGTACTTC. It is translated as CAWSTGQVTYEQYF.

This clone was recorded only once. The chain has TRBV19 and TRBJ1-5; D gene uncertain. The CDR3 spans 17 residues. Germline V lookup: CDR1 LNHDA, CDR2 SQIVND (reference sequence). V was shortened by 5 bases and J by 0 bases, with 17 bases between the two germline ends. The CDR3 DNA reads as TGTGCCAGTAGTCCTGCGGCACTATTTCGTAGCAATCAGCCCCAGCATTTT. Translation: CASSPAALFRSNQPQHF.

The rearrangement uses TRBV28 and TRBJ1-5, with D possibly matching TRBD1 (6 bases). CDR3 length: 13 residues. Between the trimmed V and J ends, which lost 6 bases and 7 bases, there was a span of 13 bases. The germline V gene has CDR1 MDHEN and CDR2 SYDVKM. The CDR3: CASRQGGDQPQHF. The CDR3, as DNA: TGTGCCAGCAGACAGGGAGGGGACCAGCCCCAGCATTTT.

V and J are TRBV6-5 and TRBJ2-7; D gene uncertain. Germline CDR1 reads MNHEY; CDR2 reads SVGAGI. The V end lost 6 bases, the J end lost 5 bases, and 20 bases lay between the germline ends. CDR3 size: 15 residues. The CDR3 DNA reads as TGTGCCAGCAGCGACCCGAGGAGACCTGTGGACGAGCAGTACTTC. Amino acids: CASSDPRRPVDEQYF.

The gene calls are TRBV6-5 and TRBJ2-1; tentatively, D is TRBD2 (6 bases). V gave up 7 bases and J gave up 0 bases, with 10 bases separating them. Germline CDR1 MNHEY, CDR2 SVGAGI. The CDR3 is 14 amino acids. CDR3 in DNA: TGTGCCAGCATCCGGGAGTTCTCCTACAATGAGCAGTTCTTC. It translates to CASIREFSYNEQFF.

This chain connects TRBV19 to TRBJ2-7; 9 bases map to TRBD1. The CDR3 is made up of 13 amino acids. The V segment lost 10 bases and the J segment 5 bases; nucleotides outside the gene matches: 9. In germline, CDR1 is LNHDA, CDR2 SQIVND (reference sequence). The CDR3 DNA sequence: TGTGCCACCGCGGGGGACAGGGTCGACGAGCAGTACTTC. This codes for CATAGDRVDEQYF.

This rearrangement joins TRBV9 to TRBJ1-1; tentative D call: TRBD1 (5 bases). This CDR3 is built from 14 residues. Germline CDR1 is SGDLS and CDR2 is YYNGEE. Trimming pared 5 bases from V and 3 bases from J, leaving 14 bases between. The CDR3 reads CASSRGGDYTEAFF. The CDR3, as DNA: TGTGCCAGCAGTCGAGGAGGGGATTACACTGAAGCTTTCTTT.

This chain connects TRBV20-1 to TRBJ1-4; D is perhaps TRBD1 (6 bases). Trimming shortened V by 5 bases and J by 10 bases, and 11 bases separated the two germline ends. Germline V gives CDR1 DFQATT, CDR2 SNEGSKA (reference sequence). The CDR3 sequence is 11 residues long. The CDR3 loop reads CSAQTGRKLFF. The CDR3, as DNA: TGCAGTGCTCAAACAGGGCGAAAACTGTTTTTT.

The J gene is TRBJ1-2, the V gene TRBV6-1; tentatively, D is TRBD1 (6 bases). CDR1 and CDR2 (germline): MNHNS, SASEGT. This CDR3 spans 12 amino acids. V lost 2 bases to trimming and J lost 8 bases, with 9 bases between them. In nucleotides, the CDR3 is TGTGCCAGCAGTGAACAGGGGAGAGGCTACACCTTC. It translates to CASSEQGRGYTF.

V and J are TRBV24-1 and TRBJ1-5; D might be TRBD1 (6 bases). Germline CDR1 KGHDR, CDR2 SFDVKD. V was clipped by 11 bases and J by 0 bases, with 16 bases between them. This CDR3 is built from 15 residues. The chain's CDR3 is CAIEYEGDSNQPQHF. CDR3 nucleotide sequence: TGTGCCATCGAGTATGAGGGGGATAGCAATCAGCCCCAGCATTTT.

The chain employs TRBV28 and TRBJ2-7; tentatively, D is TRBD2 (7 bases). Per germline, CDR1 MDHEN and CDR2 SYDVKM. V lost 8 bases and J lost 4, with 18 bases in between. The CDR3 has 14 amino acids. Here the CDR3 reads CASQRRGAHYEQYF. The CDR3 DNA is TGTGCCAGCCAAAGACGGGGGGCGCATTACGAGCAGTACTTC.

The chain is built from TRBV5-1 and TRBJ1-4; a possible D gene is TRBD1 (6 bases). This CDR3 comprises 15 residues. V was shortened by 2 bases and J by 4 bases, with 12 bases between the two germline ends. Per the germline V gene, CDR1 is SGHRS and CDR2 is YFSETQ. The CDR3 DNA sequence: TGCGCCAGCAGCTTCCGGGGGGCCTTTAATGAAAAACTGTTTTTT. Amino acids: CASSFRGAFNEKLFF.

This clone was observed at least ten times. The chain has TRBV6-4 and TRBJ1-2; 8 nucleotides agree with TRBD1. The CDR3 has 13 amino acids. Trimming took 2 bases from V and 6 from J; bases not matched to a gene: 2. From germline, CDR1 is MRHNA and CDR2 SNTAGT. Here the CDR3 reads CASSDDRGDGYTF. CDR3 DNA: TGTGCCAGCAGTGACGACAGGGGCGATGGCTACACCTTC.

V is TRBV6-5 and J is TRBJ2-5; TRBD2 matches at 8 bases. The CDR3 is 16 residues long. With V trimmed by 2 bases and J by 3 bases, 8 bases remained unmatched. In germline, CDR1 is MNHEY, CDR2 SVGAGI. CDR3 in DNA: TGTGCCAGCAGTTACCAAGCGGGGGCATGGGAAGAGACCCAGTACTTC. This codes for CASSYQAGAWEETQYF.

The chain couples TRBV6-1 to TRBJ1-5; D ambiguous. The CDR3 is made up of 14 amino acids. Trimming stripped 2 bases from V and 8 bases from J, with 13 bases between. Germline assignment: CDR1 MNHNS and CDR2 SASEGT. CDR3 sequence (DNA): TGTGCCAGCAGTGAATTGGGGAGAAGGGAGCCCCAGCATTTT. Its protein product is CASSELGRREPQHF.

The CDR3 sequence is CASSFWGDRNANTGELFF. CDR3 bases: TGTGCCAGCAGTTTTTGGGGGGACAGGAACGCGAACACCGGGGAGCTGTTTTTT. This chain connects TRBV27 to TRBJ2-2; TRBD1 matches 8 bases. CDR1 and CDR2 (germline): MNHEY, SMNVEV (reference sequence). Trimming at V came to 3 bases and at J to 0 bases, leaving 9 bases not matched to a gene. The CDR3 totals 18 residues.

The V gene is TRBV7-9, the J gene TRBJ1-1; 8 bases match TRBD1. The CDR3 spans 15 residues. CDR1 is SEHNR, CDR2 FQNEAQ, per germline (reference sequence). Trimming cost V 5 bases and J 1 base; bases outside gene matches: 6. The CDR3 DNA reads as TGTGCCAGCAGCCCCCTGGACAGGGAGAACACTGAAGCTTTCTTT. This gives the protein CASSPLDRENTEAFF.

The rearrangement links TRBV5-8 to TRBJ1-6; no definite D call. The CDR3 spans 13 residues. The germline V gene encodes CDR1 SGHTS and CDR2 YDEGEE. V was trimmed by 4 bases and J by 10 bases, leaving 12 bases between them. DNA of the CDR3: TGTGCCAGCAGCCACGGGGTGCCCTCACCCCTCCACTTT. This gives the protein CASSHGVPSPLHF.

This chain uses TRBV5-5 with TRBJ1-4, with D uncertain. Between the trimmed V and J ends, which lost 2 bases and 3 bases, there was a span of 5 bases. The CDR3 runs 13 residues. Germline V gives CDR1 SGHKS, CDR2 YYEKEE (reference sequence). CDR3 nucleotide sequence: TGTGCCAGCAGCTTTGGGCCTAATGAAAAACTGTTTTTT. Translated: CASSFGPNEKLFF. Looking up the rest from reference TRBV5-5 and TRBJ1-4 gives the full variable domain: DAGVTQSPTHLIKTRGQQVTLRCSPISGHKSVSWYQQVLGQGPQFIFQYYEKEERGRGNFPDRFSARQFPNYSSELNVNALLLGDSALYLCASSFGPNEKLFFGSGTQLSVL.

The chain links TRBV3-1 (or the pseudogene TRBV3-2) to TRBJ2-1, with 15 nucleotides matching TRBD2. This CDR3 region has 18 residues. CDR1 LGHDT and CDR2 YNNKEL come from the germline V gene (reference sequence). With 4 bases clipped from V and 5 bases from J, the junction kept 9 bases outside the gene matches. The CDR3 nucleotides read TGTGCCAGCAGCCCGGTCTCCGGGACTAGCGGGAGGCACAATGAGCAGTTCTTC. The encoded protein is CASSPVSGTSGRHNEQFF.

V and J are TRBV5-1 and TRBJ2-6; tentatively, D is TRBD2 (5 bases). The germline V gene encodes CDR1 SGHRS and CDR2 YFSETQ. The CDR3 covers 15 residues. The V gene lost 2 bases and the J gene lost 4 bases, with 10 bases spanning the gap. CDR3 in amino acids: CASSFYGVGANVLTF. CDR3 DNA sequence: TGCGCCAGCAGCTTTTACGGGGTCGGGGCCAACGTCCTGACTTTC.

The chain recombines TRBV25-1 with TRBJ1-6, with TRBD1 as a possible D gene (5 bases). V was pared by 2 bases and J by 5 bases, with 10 bases between. This CDR3 has 15 amino acids. The germline V gene has CDR1 MGHDK and CDR2 SYGVNS. This CDR3 reads CASSEPGGNNSPLHF. The CDR3 DNA reads TGTGCCAGCAGTGAACCGGGGGGGAATAATTCACCCCTCCACTTT.